This paragraph covers one T cell receptor (beta chain) sequence. This CDR3 is 13 amino acids long. V lost 5 bases and J lost 1, with 9 bases in between. Looked up from germline, CDR1 is SGDLS and CDR2 is YYNGEE. Profiling relied on immunoSEQ multiplex PCR, and the TCRdb table lists in-frame clones only, not all of them. The data show approximately 63,000 clones, roughly 85% seen once. The data derive from a study of control samples from healthy donors and cancer patients. The chain employs TRBV9 and TRBJ1-2, with a tentative D call TRBD1 (5 bases). The origin of this receptor is a man aged 35-49 years in good health. The sequenced material came from blood. CDR3 sequence (DNA): TGTGCCAGCAGGGGGGACCGTAACTATGGCTACACCTTC. Protein: CASRGDRNYGYTF.